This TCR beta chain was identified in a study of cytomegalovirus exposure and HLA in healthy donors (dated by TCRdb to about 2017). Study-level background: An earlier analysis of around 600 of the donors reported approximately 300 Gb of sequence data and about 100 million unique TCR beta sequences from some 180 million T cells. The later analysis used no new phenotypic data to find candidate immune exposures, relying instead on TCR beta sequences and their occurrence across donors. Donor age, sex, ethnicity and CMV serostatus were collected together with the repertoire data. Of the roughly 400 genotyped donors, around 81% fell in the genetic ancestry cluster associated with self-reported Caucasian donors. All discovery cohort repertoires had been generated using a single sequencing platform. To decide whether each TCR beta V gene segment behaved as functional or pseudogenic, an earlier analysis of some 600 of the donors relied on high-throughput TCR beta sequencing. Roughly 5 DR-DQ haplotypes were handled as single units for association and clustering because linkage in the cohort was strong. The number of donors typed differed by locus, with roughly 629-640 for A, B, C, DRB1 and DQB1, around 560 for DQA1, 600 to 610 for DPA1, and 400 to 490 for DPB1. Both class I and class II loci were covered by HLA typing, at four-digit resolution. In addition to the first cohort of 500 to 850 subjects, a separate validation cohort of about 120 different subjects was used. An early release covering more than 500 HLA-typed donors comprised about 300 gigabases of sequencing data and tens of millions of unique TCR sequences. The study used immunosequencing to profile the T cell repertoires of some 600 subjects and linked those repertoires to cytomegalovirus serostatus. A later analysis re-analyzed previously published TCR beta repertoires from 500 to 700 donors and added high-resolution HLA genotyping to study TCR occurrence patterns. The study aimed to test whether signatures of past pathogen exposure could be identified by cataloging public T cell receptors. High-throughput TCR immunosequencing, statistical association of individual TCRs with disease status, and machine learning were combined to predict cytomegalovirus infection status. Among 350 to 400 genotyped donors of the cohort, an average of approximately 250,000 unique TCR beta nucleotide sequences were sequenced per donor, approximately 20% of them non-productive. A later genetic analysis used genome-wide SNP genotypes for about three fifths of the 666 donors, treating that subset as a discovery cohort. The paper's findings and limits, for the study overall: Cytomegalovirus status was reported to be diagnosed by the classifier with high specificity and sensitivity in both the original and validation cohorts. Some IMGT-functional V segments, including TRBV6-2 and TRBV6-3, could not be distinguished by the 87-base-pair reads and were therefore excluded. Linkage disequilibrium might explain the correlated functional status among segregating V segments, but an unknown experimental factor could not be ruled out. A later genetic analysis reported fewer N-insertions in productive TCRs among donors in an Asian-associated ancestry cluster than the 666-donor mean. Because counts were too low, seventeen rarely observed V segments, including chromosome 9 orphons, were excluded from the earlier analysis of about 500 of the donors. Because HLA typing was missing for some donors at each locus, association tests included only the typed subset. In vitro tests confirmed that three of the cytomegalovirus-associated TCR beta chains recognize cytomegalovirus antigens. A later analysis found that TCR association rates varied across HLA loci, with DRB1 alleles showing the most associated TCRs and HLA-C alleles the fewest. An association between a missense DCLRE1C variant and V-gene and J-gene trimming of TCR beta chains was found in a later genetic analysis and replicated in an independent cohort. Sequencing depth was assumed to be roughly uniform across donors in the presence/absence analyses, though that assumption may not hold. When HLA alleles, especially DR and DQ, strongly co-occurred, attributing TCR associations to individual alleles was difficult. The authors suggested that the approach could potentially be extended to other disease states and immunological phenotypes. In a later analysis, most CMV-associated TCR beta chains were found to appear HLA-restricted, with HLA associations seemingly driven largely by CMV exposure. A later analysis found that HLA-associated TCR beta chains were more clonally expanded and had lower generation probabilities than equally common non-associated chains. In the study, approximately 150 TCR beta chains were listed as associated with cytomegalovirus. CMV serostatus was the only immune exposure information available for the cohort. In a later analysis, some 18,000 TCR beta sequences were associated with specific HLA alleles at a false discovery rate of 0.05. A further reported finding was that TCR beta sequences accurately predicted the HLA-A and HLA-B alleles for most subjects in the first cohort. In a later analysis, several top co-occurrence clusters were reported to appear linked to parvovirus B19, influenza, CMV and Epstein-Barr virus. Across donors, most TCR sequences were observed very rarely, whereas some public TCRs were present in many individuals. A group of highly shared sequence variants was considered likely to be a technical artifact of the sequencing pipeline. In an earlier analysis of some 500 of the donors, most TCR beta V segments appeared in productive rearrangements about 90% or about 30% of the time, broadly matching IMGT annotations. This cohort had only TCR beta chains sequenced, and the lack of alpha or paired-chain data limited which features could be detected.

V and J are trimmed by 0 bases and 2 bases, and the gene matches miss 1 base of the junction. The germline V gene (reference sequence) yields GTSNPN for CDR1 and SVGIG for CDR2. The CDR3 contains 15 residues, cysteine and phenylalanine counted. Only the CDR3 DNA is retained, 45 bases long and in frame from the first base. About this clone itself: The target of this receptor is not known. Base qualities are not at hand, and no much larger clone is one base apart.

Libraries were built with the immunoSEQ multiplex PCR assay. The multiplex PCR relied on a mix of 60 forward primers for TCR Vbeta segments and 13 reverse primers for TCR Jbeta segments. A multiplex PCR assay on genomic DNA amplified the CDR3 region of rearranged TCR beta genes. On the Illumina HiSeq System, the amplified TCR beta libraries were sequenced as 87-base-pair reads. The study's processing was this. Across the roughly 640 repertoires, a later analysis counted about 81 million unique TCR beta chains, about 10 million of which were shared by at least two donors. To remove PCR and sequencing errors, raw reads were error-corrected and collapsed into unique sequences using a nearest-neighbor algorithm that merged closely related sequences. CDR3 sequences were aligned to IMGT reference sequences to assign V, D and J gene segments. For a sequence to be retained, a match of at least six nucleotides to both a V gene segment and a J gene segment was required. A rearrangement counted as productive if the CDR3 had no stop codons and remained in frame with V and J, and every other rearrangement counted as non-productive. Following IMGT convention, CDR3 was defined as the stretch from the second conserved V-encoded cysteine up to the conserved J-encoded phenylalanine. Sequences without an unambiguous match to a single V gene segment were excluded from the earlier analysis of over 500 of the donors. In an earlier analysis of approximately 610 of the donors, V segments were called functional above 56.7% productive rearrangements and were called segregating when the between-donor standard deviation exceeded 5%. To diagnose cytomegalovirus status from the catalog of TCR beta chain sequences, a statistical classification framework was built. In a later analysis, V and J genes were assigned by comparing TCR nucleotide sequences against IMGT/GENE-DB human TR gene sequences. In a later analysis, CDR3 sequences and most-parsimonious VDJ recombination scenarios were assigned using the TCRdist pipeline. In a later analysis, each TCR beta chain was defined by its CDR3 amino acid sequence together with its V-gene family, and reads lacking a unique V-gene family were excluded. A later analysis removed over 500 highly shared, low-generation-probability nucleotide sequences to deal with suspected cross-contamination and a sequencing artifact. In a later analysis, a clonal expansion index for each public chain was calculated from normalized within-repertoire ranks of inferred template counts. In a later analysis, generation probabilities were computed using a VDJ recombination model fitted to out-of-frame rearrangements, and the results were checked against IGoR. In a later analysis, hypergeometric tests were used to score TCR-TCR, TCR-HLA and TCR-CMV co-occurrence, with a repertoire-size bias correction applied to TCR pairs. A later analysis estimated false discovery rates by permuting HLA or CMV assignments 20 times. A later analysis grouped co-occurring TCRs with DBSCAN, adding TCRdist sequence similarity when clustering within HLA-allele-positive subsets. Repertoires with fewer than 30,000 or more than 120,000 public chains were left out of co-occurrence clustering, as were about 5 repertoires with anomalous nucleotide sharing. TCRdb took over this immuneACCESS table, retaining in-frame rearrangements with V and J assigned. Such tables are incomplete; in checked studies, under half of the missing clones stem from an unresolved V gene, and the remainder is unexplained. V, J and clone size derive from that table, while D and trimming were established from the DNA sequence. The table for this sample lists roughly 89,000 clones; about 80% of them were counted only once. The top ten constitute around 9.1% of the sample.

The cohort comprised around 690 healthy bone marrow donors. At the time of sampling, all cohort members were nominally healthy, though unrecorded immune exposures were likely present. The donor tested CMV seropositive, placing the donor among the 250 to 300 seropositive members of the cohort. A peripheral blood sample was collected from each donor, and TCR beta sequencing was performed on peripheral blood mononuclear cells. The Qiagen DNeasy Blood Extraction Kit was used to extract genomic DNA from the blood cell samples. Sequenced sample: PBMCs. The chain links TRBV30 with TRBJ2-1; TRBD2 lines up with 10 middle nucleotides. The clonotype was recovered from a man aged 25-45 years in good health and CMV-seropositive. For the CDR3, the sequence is CAWSVSGGAYNEQFF. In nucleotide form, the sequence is TGTGCCTGGAGTGTAAGCGGGGGGGCCTACAATGAGCAGTTCTTC.